The T cell receptor beta chain under discussion was sequenced for a study of blood T cell repertoires in COVID-19. At the level of the study: The United States, Italy and Spain supplied acute and convalescent COVID-19 samples.

This table comes from immunoSEQ multiplex PCR, and its TCRdb copy is limited to in-frame clones, with some not included. The sample shows 61,000 or so clones, roughly four fifths of them seen only once. Trimming took 1 base from V and 6 from J, leaving 19 bases between them. Germline CDR1 SGHVS, CDR2 FQNEAQ. The CDR3 is 16 amino acids. The material sequenced was peripheral blood. The sequence was collected from a woman older than 75 with acute or convalescent COVID-19. The chain links TRBV7-8 to TRBJ2-7; the D gene is possibly TRBD1 (6 bases). The chain's CDR3 is CASSLVRAGQGGEQYF. In nucleotides, the CDR3 is TGTGCCAGCAGCTTAGTTCGGGCAGGGCAAGGGGGCGAGCAGTACTTC.